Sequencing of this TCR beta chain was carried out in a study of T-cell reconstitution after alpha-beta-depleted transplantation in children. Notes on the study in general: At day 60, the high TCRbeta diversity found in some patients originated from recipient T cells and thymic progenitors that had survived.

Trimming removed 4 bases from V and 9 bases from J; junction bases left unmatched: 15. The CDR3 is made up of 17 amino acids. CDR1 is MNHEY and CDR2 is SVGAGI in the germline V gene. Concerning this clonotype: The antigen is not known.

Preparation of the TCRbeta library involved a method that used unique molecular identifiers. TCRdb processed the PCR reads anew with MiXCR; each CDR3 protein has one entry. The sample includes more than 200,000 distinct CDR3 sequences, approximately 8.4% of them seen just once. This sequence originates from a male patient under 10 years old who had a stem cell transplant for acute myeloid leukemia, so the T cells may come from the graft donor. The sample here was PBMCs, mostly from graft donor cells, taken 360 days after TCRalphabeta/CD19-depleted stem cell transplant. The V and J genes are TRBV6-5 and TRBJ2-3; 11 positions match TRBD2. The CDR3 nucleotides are TGTGCCAGCAGTTCAGGTCGAGGGCTAGCGGGAGGAGGAACGCAGTATTTT. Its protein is CASSSGRGLAGGGTQYF.